Below are 4 T cell receptor beta chains sequenced from a single sample in a study of OX40 agonist ivuxolimab in advanced cancers. Generated by immunoSEQ multiplex PCR, the TCRdb table keeps only in-frame clones and is missing some. The sample holds approximately 20,000 clones, about four fifths seen once. Sample: CD4+ or CD8+ T cells sorted from blood, taken in a trial of the OX40 agonist ivuxolimab. All receptors come from an adult with an advanced solid tumor such as melanoma, head and neck, liver or kidney cancer.

This chain joins TRBV4-1 and TRBJ2-7; unclear D gene. The CDR3 consists of 14 residues. Trimming took 1 base from V and 0 from J, leaving 7 bases between them. From germline, CDR1 is MGHRA and CDR2 YSYEKL. CDR3 loop: CASSQGGASYEQYF. CDR3 sequence (DNA): TGCGCCAGCAGCCAAGGAGGAGCCTCCTACGAGCAGTACTTC.

This chain joins TRBV9 and TRBJ2-3; possible D gene TRBD2, 5 bases. CDR3 length equals 15 residues. V dropped 0 bases and J dropped 2 bases, with 10 bases sitting between them. From germline, CDR1 is SGDLS and CDR2 YYNGEE. The CDR3 loop is CASSVGRGPTDTQYF. Here the CDR3 DNA reads TGTGCCAGCAGCGTAGGAAGAGGGCCCACAGATACGCAGTATTTT.

The rearrangement links TRBV14 to TRBJ2-5; TRBD2 matches at 9 bases. Per germline, CDR1 SGHDN and CDR2 FVKESK. J gave up 1 base and V 5 bases, and 5 bases lay outside the gene matches. The CDR3 contains 15 residues. Here the CDR3 reads CASSSGTSFQETQYF. The CDR3 DNA sequence: TGTGCCAGCAGCTCCGGGACTAGCTTCCAAGAGACCCAGTACTTC.

This clone was detected a few times. V and J are TRBV29-1 and TRBJ2-3; 7 bases agree with TRBD1. With 4 bases clipped from V and 3 bases from J, the junction kept 4 bases outside the gene matches. Germline values: CDR1 SQVTM, CDR2 ANQGSEA. CDR3 length: 13 residues. The CDR3 here is CSVVQGVTDTQYF. CDR3 bases: TGCAGCGTTGTTCAGGGGGTTACAGATACGCAGTATTTT.